The 22 T cell receptor beta chains reported below all come from one sample, sequenced in a study of blood T cells in healthy people across ages. A J-beta primer mix and a sample-barcoded 5' primer were used in a second PCR of roughly 6 to 11 cycles. MiXCR, run by TCRdb on the 5' RACE reads, gives a single entry per CDR3 protein. The sample has around 1,800,000 distinct CDR3 sequences, about 39% seen once. Material for sequencing was blood. The source is a human donor in good health.

This clonotype has just a few counts. CDR3 protein: CASSQPLDGTGVVNEQFF. CDR3 sequence (DNA): TGCGCCAGCAGCCAACCCCTCGATGGGACAGGGGTGGTCAATGAGCAGTTCTTC. The chain joins TRBV4-3 to TRBJ2-1, with 10 bases matching TRBD1. Germline CDR1 is LGHNA and CDR2 is YSLEER. This CDR3 has 18 residues. With V trimmed by 2 bases and J by 6 bases, 13 bases remained unmatched.

The rearrangement links TRBV7-2 to TRBJ2-4; tentative D call: TRBD1 (7 bases). Gene TRBJ2-7 matches the end of the DNA better, so the J call may be wrong. The CDR3 is made up of 14 amino acids. Germline CDR1 is SGHTA and CDR2 is FQGNSA. The CDR3 nucleotides are TGTGCCAGCAGCAAGGAGGGGGCCTCCTACGAGCAGTACTTC. It is translated as CASSKEGASYEQYF.

The chain uses TRBV7-9 and TRBJ2-3; 7 bases align to TRBD2. Trimming at V came to 5 bases and at J to 8 bases, leaving 7 bases not matched to a gene. The CDR3 length is 13 residues. Germline V CDR1 and CDR2: SEHNR, FQNEAQ (reference sequence). In DNA, the CDR3 is TGTGCCAGCAGCCCCGCGGTAGCGGGTACGCAGTATTTT. Translated: CASSPAVAGTQYF.

V usage is TRBV7-3 and J usage is TRBJ1-5, with D maybe TRBD1 (5 bases). Germline CDR1 SGHTA, CDR2 FQGTGA. Trimming stripped 2 bases from V and 3 bases from J, with 23 bases between. This CDR3 has 19 residues. The CDR3 DNA reads TGTGCCAGCAGCTTACCCGGCAGGGAGGGTCCCTTTCCCAATCAGCCCCAGCATTTT. Protein sequence: CASSLPGREGPFPNQPQHF.

In this sample, this clonotype turned up a few times. The chain has TRBV15 and TRBJ1-5; a possible D gene is TRBD1 (5 bases). The CDR3 extends over 15 amino acids. Trimming took 8 bases from V and 6 from J, leaving 20 bases between them. The V gene's germline CDR1 is LNHNV and CDR2 YYDKDF (reference sequence). CDR3 nucleotide sequence: TGTGCCACCTCCCTGGTTGCAGGGCTGGTTCAGCCCCAGCATTTT. This encodes CATSLVAGLVQPQHF. Drawing the rest from reference TRBV15 and TRBJ1-5, the complete variable domain is DAMVIQNPRYQVTQFGKPVTLSCSQTLNHNVMYWYQQKSSQAPKLLFHYYDKDFNNEADTPDNFQSRRPNTSFCFLDIRSPGLGDTAMYLCATSLVAGLVQPQHFGDGTRLSIL.

The rearrangement joins TRBV12-3 or TRBV12-4 to TRBJ1-2; the match to TRBD1 covers 8 bases. This CDR3 is built from 15 residues. V lost 5 bases to trimming and J lost 4 bases; unmatched junction nucleotides: 9. The CDR3 coding sequence is TGTGCCAGCAGTAGGGACAGGCCAGGAGTCTATGGCTACACCTTC. This sequence encodes CASSRDRPGVYGYTF.

This chain joins TRBV4-3 and TRBJ2-7; TRBD2 matches 8 bases. CDR1 is LGHNA and CDR2 is YSLEER in the germline V gene. The V segment lost 0 bases and the J segment 4 bases; nucleotides outside the gene matches: 8. The CDR3 sequence is 16 residues long. As DNA, the CDR3 is TGCGCCAGCAGCCAAGAAGGAAGCGGGGGAATGTACGAGCAGTACTTC. This translates into CASSQEGSGGMYEQYF.

A few counts support this clonotype. The chain recombines TRBV9 with TRBJ1-5; weak D call: TRBD1 (6 bases). Germline V gene sequence: CDR1 SGDLS, CDR2 YYNGEE. This CDR3 is built from 14 residues. Between the trimmed V and J ends, which lost 3 bases and 1 base, there was a span of 8 bases. The chain's CDR3 is CASSAGASNQPQHF. For the CDR3, the DNA is TGTGCCAGCAGCGCAGGGGCGAGCAATCAGCCCCAGCATTTT.

The chain couples TRBV20-1 to TRBJ2-4, with D possibly being TRBD1 (5 bases). Per the germline V gene, CDR1 is DFQATT and CDR2 is SNEGSKA (reference sequence). This CDR3 has 13 residues. Trimming pared 0 bases from V and 13 bases from J, leaving 16 bases between. CDR3 sequence reads: CSARDRPGWVQYF. The DNA for the CDR3 is TGCAGTGCTAGAGATCGGCCAGGGTGGGTGCAGTACTTC.

This clonotype was counted only a few times. The V and J genes are TRBV6-6 and TRBJ2-5; 9 positions agree with TRBD1. V shed 8 bases, J shed 5 bases, and the junction held 6 bases outside the gene matches. The CDR3 is 13 amino acids. Germline lookup yields CDR1 MNHNY and CDR2 SVGAGI (reference sequence). CDR3 coding DNA: TGTGCCAGCCTTAACAGGGGGCAGGAGACCCAGTACTTC. Translated, it gives CASLNRGQETQYF.

The J gene is TRBJ1-1, the V gene TRBV7-2, with D maybe TRBD1 (6 bases). The V gene's germline CDR1 is SGHTA and CDR2 FQGNSA. The CDR3 has 13 amino acids. V lost 7 bases and J lost 5, with 14 bases in between. CDR3 sequence: CASNRRGGTEAFF. CDR3 DNA sequence: TGTGCCAGCAACCGCAGGGGAGGGACTGAAGCTTTCTTT.

V and J are TRBV12-3 or TRBV12-4 and TRBJ2-3; 9 positions agree with TRBD2. The CDR3 has 16 amino acids. V lost 7 bases and J lost 4; bases outside the gene matches: 12. The CDR3 DNA follows: TGTGCCAGCAAAAAGAGGGCGGGGGGGAAAGCAGATACGCAGTATTTT. This sequence encodes CASKKRAGGKADTQYF.

About this clonotype: A read error is the likely source, as a far larger clone sits one nucleotide away. This chain joins TRBV4-1 and TRBJ2-5; TRBD2 is a possible D gene (5 bases). This CDR3 spans 13 amino acids. The V gene's germline CDR1 is MGHRA and CDR2 YSYEKL. CDR3 loop: CASSPDSQGTQYF. Here the CDR3 DNA reads TGCGCCAGCAGCCCGGACTCCCAAGGGACCCAGTACTTC.

This clonotype turned up a few times. CDR3 sequence (DNA): TGTGCCAGCGGCCTTTTGAATGAGCAGTTCTTC. Its protein is CASGLLNEQFF. This chain uses TRBV11-3 with TRBJ2-1; D is unresolved. CDR3 length: 11 amino acids. Germline V gene data show CDR1 as SGHNT and CDR2 as YENEEA. The V and J ends lost 8 bases and 7 bases respectively, with 9 bases between them.

The chain has TRBV7-9 and TRBJ2-5, with D perhaps matching TRBD2 (5 bases). The CDR3 totals 14 residues. Germline loops: CDR1 SEHNR, CDR2 FQNEAQ (reference sequence). With 5 bases removed from V and 4 bases from J, the gap between germline ends came to 14 bases. The CDR3 loop reads CASSPPEAPETQYF. Written as DNA, the CDR3 is TGTGCCAGCAGCCCTCCGGAGGCCCCAGAGACCCAGTACTTC. Combining the CDR3 with reference TRBV7-9 and TRBJ2-5 gives the whole variable domain DTGVSQNPRHKITKRGQNVTFRCDPISEHNRLYWYRQTLGQGPEFLTYFQNEAQLEKSRLLSDRFSAERPKGSFSTLEIQRTEQGDSAMYLCASSPPEAPETQYFGPGTRLLVL.

This clonotype was seen a single time. This chain connects TRBV6-5 to TRBJ2-7; 8 bases map to TRBD1. This CDR3 spans 15 amino acids. With 6 bases clipped from V and 3 bases from J, the junction kept 10 bases outside the gene matches. Germline lookup yields CDR1 MNHEY and CDR2 SVGAGI. DNA for the CDR3: TGTGCCAGCAGAAACCAGGACGGACAGGGCTACGAGCAGTACTTC. Its protein is CASRNQDGQGYEQYF.

The J gene is TRBJ2-4, the V gene TRBV20-1; D gene uncertain. Trimming removed 0 bases from V and 0 bases from J, with 12 bases in between. This CDR3 is built from 16 residues. The germline gives CDR1 DFQATT, CDR2 SNEGSKA (reference sequence). CDR3 loop: CSARDVTQLAKNIQYF. The CDR3 DNA is TGCAGTGCTAGAGATGTGACACAGCTAGCCAAAAACATTCAGTACTTC.

This clonotype was seen at least ten times. The chain has TRBV7-9 and TRBJ2-6; D gene unclear. Germline V CDR1 and CDR2: SEHNR, FQNEAQ (reference sequence). The CDR3 runs to 15 residues. Trimming pared 3 bases from V and 2 bases from J, leaving 8 bases between. In nucleotides, the CDR3 is TGTGCCAGCAGCTTTCGAGGCGCTGGGGCCAACGTCCTGACTTTC. Its protein is CASSFRGAGANVLTF.

The rearrangement joins TRBV28 to TRBJ1-2, with 9 bases matching TRBD1. The CDR3 totals 15 residues. V gave up 8 bases and J gave up 4 bases; unmatched junction bases: 11. Germline-derived CDR1 and CDR2 are MDHEN and SYDVKM. The CDR3 DNA is TGTGCCAGCCGTAAACCGGGACAGGGTATCTATGGCTACACCTTC. Residues: CASRKPGQGIYGYTF.

The chain joins TRBV20-1 to TRBJ2-1; the match to TRBD2 covers 10 bases. V shed 4 bases and J 8 bases; nucleotides not matched to a gene: 2. The CDR3 totals 12 residues. Germline lookup yields CDR1 DFQATT and CDR2 SNEGSKA (reference sequence). In nucleotides, the CDR3 is TGCAGTGCTAAGCGGGGGGGCTATGAGCAGTTCTTC. Translating it yields CSAKRGGYEQFF.

This clonotype was recorded once. The rearrangement links TRBV20-1 to TRBJ1-1; D is perhaps TRBD1 (5 bases). Germline V CDR1 and CDR2: DFQATT, SNEGSKA (reference sequence). The CDR3 loop spans 15 amino acids. Trimming removed 6 bases from V and 11 bases from J, with 28 bases in between. CDR3 amino acids: CSARRGLQAGRTAFF. In nucleotides, the CDR3 is TGCAGTGCCAGGCGGGGCCTTCAGGCGGGCAGGACCGCTTTCTTT.

This chain connects TRBV15 to TRBJ1-2; 8 bases agree with TRBD1. Germline assignment: CDR1 LNHNV and CDR2 YYDKDF (reference sequence). This CDR3 comprises 15 residues. Losses at the gene ends were 4 bases for V and 5 bases for J; bases not matched to a gene: 9. CDR3 amino acids: CATSTSLGQAYGYTF. The CDR3 DNA reads TGTGCCACCAGCACCTCCCTGGGACAGGCTTATGGCTACACCTTC.